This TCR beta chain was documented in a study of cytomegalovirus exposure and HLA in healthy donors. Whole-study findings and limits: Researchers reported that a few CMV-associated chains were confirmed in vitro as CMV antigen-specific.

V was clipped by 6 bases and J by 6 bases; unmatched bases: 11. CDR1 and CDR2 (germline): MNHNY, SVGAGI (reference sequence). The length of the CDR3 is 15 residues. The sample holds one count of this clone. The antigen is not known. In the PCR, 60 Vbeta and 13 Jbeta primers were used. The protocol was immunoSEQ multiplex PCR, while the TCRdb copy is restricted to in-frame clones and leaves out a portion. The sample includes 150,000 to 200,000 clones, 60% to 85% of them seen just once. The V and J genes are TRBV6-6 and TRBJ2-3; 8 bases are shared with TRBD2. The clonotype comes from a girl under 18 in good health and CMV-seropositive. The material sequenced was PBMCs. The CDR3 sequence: CASRPRGGTGDTQYF. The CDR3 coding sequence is TGTGCCAGCAGGCCCCGGGGGGGCACCGGCGATACGCAGTATTTT.